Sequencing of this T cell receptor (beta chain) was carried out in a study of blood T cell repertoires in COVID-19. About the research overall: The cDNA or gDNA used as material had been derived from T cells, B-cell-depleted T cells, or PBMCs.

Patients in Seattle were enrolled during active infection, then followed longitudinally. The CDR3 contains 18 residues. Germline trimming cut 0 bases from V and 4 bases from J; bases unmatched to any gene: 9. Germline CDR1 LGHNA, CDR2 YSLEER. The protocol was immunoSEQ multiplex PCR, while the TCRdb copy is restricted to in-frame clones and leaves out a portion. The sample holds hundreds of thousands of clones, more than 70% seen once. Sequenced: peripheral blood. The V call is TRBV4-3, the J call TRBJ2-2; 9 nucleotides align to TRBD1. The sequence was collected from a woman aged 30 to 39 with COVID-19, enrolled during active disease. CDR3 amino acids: CASSQDWGTGPGTGELFF. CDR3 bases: TGCGCCAGCAGCCAAGATTGGGGGACAGGGCCGGGCACCGGGGAGCTGTTTTTT.